A single sample gave rise to the 13 T cell receptor beta chains below, sequenced in a study of human T cells and chemical hapten exposure. TCRdb processed the RACE reads anew with MiXCR; each CDR3 protein has one entry. Found here are about 270,000 distinct CDR3 sequences, approximately 8% of them singletons; the top ten hold less than 1.5%. The time point was: pre-sensitization, week 0. Described treatment: therapeutic diphenylcyclopropenone sensitization with weekly scalp DPC. Sample: whole blood, taken in connection with sensitization to the hapten diphenylcyclopropenone (DPC). The receptors originated from a man between 18 and 29 years old with alopecia areata. Some clones in this sample may be carry-over from other donors' samples.

CDR3 loop: CASSFASVNNEQFF. In DNA, the CDR3 is TGTGCCAGCAGTTTCGCTAGCGTGAACAATGAGCAGTTCTTC. V and J are TRBV6-6 and TRBJ2-1, with D possibly matching TRBD2 (6 bases). Germline assignment: CDR1 MNHNY and CDR2 SVGAGI (reference sequence). CDR3 size: 14 residues. Trimming pared 4 bases from V and 5 bases from J, leaving 12 bases between.

The chain recombines TRBV2 with TRBJ1-5, with unresolved D. Trimming cost V 1 base and J 6 bases, with 10 bases left between them. Germline-derived CDR1 and CDR2 are SNHLY and FYNNEI. CDR3 length: 14 amino acids. CDR3 protein: CASSEGRSTQPQHF. The CDR3 nucleotides are TGTGCCAGCAGTGAAGGCAGGTCGACTCAGCCCCAGCATTTT. Together with reference TRBV2 and TRBJ1-5, the CDR3 gives the full variable domain: EPEVTQTPSHQVTQMGQEVILRCVPISNHLYFYWYRQILGQKVEFLVSFYNNEISEKSEIFDDQFSVERPDGSNFTLKIRSTKLEDSAMYFCASSEGRSTQPQHFGDGTRLSIL.

This clonotype was observed a handful of times. The CDR3 nucleotides read TGTGCCAGCAGCTTAGGTGTTGGGTCGGGGAATTCACCCCTCCACTTT. Translated, it gives CASSLGVGSGNSPLHF. V gene TRBV7-9 combines with J gene TRBJ1-6; D remains ambiguous. This CDR3 is built from 16 residues. Between the trimmed V and J ends, which lost 1 base and 7 bases, there was a span of 14 bases. Germline assignment: CDR1 SEHNR and CDR2 FQNEAQ (reference sequence).

The chain employs TRBV27 and TRBJ2-1; 7 bases agree with TRBD1. The CDR3 spans 16 residues. The J segment lost 4 bases and the V segment lost 3 bases, leaving 9 bases of the junction unmatched. CDR1 is MNHEY and CDR2 is SMNVEV in the germline V gene (reference sequence). This CDR3 reads CASSFSDRAGYNEQFF. The CDR3, as DNA: TGTGCCAGCAGTTTCTCCGACAGGGCTGGATACAATGAGCAGTTCTTC.

This clonotype was observed a few times. This sequence joins TRBV5-1 and TRBJ2-3; D possibly corresponds to TRBD1 (6 bases). The V end was cut by 1 base, the J end by 4 bases, with 10 bases between. Germline values: CDR1 SGHRS, CDR2 YFSETQ. The CDR3 has 14 amino acids. For the CDR3, the DNA is TGCGCCAGCAGCTTGACAGGGTGGGCAGATACGCAGTATTTT. This sequence encodes CASSLTGWADTQYF.

This clonotype was seen a handful of times. The chain is built from TRBV12-3 or TRBV12-4 and TRBJ1-2; tentative D call: TRBD1 (5 bases). V lost 5 bases, J lost 4 bases, and 17 bases lay in between. This CDR3 has 15 residues. In DNA form, the CDR3 reads TGTGCCAGCAGTCTTCGGGCCACAGGTTCCTATGGCTACACCTTC. It yields the protein CASSLRATGSYGYTF.

The V gene is TRBV12-5, the J gene TRBJ1-5, with TRBD1 matching 7 bases. The CDR3 has 17 residues. V lost 6 bases, J lost 3 bases, and 14 bases stayed unmatched. Germline loops: CDR1 LGHNT, CDR2 FRNRAP. CDR3 sequence: CASGPWTGESINQPQHF. CDR3 coding DNA: TGTGCTAGTGGGCCGTGGACAGGAGAAAGTATCAATCAGCCCCAGCATTTT.

In its sample, this clonotype was seen many times. CDR3 in amino acids: CSVEGRRQGEFYEQYF. DNA of the CDR3: TGCAGCGTTGAAGGGCGGAGACAGGGTGAATTCTACGAGCAGTACTTC. V and J are TRBV29-1 and TRBJ2-7; 7 bases agree with TRBD1. The CDR3 totals 16 residues. Germline CDR1 SQVTM, CDR2 ANQGSEA. The trim removed 1 base at V and 3 bases at J, leaving 12 bases unmatched.

This sequence joins TRBV7-3 and TRBJ1-1; D uncertain. The V gene's germline CDR1 is SGHTA and CDR2 FQGTGA. V lost 5 bases, J lost 4 bases, and 11 bases lay in between. The CDR3 has 13 amino acids. CDR3 coding DNA: TGTGCCAGCAGCCGATTTACACGCACTGAAGCTTTCTTT. It is translated as CASSRFTRTEAFF.

V is TRBV6-5 and J is TRBJ1-6; D is unresolved. Trimming took 6 bases from V and 7 from J, leaving 10 bases between them. The CDR3 spans 13 residues. Germline V gene lookup returns CDR1 MNHEY and CDR2 SVGAGI. CDR3 amino acids: CASRRRTNSPLHF. The CDR3 DNA reads as TGTGCCAGCAGGAGACGGACCAATTCACCCCTCCACTTT.

The chain uses TRBV9 and TRBJ2-2; no clear D gene. The germline V gene encodes CDR1 SGDLS and CDR2 YYNGEE. V was trimmed by 0 bases and J by 0 bases, leaving 9 bases between them. There are 16 residues in the CDR3. CDR3 residues: CASSVDETANTGELFF. The CDR3 DNA sequence: TGTGCCAGCAGCGTAGATGAGACGGCGAACACCGGGGAGCTGTTTTTT.

The V call is TRBV6-5, the J call TRBJ1-4; 10 nucleotides line up with TRBD1. CDR1 and CDR2 (germline): MNHEY, SVGAGI. J was trimmed by 8 bases and V by 7 bases; bases with no gene match: 10. This CDR3 contains 15 residues. The CDR3 here is CASTSGQGGSEKLFF. CDR3 nucleotide sequence: TGTGCCAGCACCTCCGGACAGGGGGGTTCCGAAAAACTGTTTTTT.

The chain joins TRBV9 to TRBJ1-6, with TRBD1 as a possible D gene (6 bases). V dropped 4 bases and J dropped 7 bases, with 15 bases sitting between them. The CDR3 extends over 15 amino acids. Per germline, CDR1 SGDLS and CDR2 YYNGEE. CDR3 loop: CASSSLGGPNSPLHF. The CDR3 nucleotides are TGTGCCAGCAGCTCCCTTGGGGGGCCCAATTCACCCCTCCACTTT.